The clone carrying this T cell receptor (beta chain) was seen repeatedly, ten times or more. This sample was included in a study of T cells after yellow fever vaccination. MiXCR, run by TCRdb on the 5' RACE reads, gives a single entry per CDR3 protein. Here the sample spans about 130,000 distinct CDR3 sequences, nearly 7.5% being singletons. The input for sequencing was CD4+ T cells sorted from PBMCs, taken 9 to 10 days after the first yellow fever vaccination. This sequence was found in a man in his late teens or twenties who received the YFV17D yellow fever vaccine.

In nucleotides, the CDR3 is TGTGCCAGCTCACCAGCGATGAACACTGAAGCTTTCTTT. Amino acid sequence: CASSPAMNTEAFF. The V and J genes are TRBV18 and TRBJ1-1, with D uncertain. Trimming took off 2 bases at V and 0 bases at J, with 4 bases between the two ends. Germline V gene sequence: CDR1 KGHSH, CDR2 LQKENI. The length of the CDR3 is 13 residues. Supplemented by reference TRBV18 and TRBJ1-1, the full variable domain reads NAGVMQNPRHLVRRRGQEARLRCSPMKGHSHVYWYRQLPEEGLKFMVYLQKENIIDESGMPKERFSAEFPKEGPSILRIQQVVRGDSAAYFCASSPAMNTEAFFGQGTRLTVV.